This TCR beta chain was identified during a study of cytomegalovirus exposure and HLA in healthy donors. Use of 60 Vbeta and 13 Jbeta primers characterized the PCR. Method: immunoSEQ multiplex PCR; TCRdb's copy keeps in-frame clones and lacks some. The data hold 130,000 to 150,000 clones, with roughly 74% observed a single time. Study observations and caveats: Some segments of the V type, notably TRBV6-2 and TRBV6-3, were excluded as indistinguishable.

As concerns this clone: Its antigen is unidentified.

Germline CDR1 SGDLS, CDR2 YYNGEE. The CDR3 sequence is 15 residues long. V lost 3 bases, J lost 4 bases, and 8 bases stayed unmatched. The chain recombines TRBV9 with TRBJ2-7; the match to TRBD1 covers 9 bases. The sequencing input was PBMCs. This TCR was recovered from a woman under 30 in good health and CMV-seropositive. The CDR3 protein is CASSATGTGPYEQYF. The CDR3 DNA is TGTGCCAGCAGCGCAACCGGGACAGGGCCATACGAGCAGTACTTC.